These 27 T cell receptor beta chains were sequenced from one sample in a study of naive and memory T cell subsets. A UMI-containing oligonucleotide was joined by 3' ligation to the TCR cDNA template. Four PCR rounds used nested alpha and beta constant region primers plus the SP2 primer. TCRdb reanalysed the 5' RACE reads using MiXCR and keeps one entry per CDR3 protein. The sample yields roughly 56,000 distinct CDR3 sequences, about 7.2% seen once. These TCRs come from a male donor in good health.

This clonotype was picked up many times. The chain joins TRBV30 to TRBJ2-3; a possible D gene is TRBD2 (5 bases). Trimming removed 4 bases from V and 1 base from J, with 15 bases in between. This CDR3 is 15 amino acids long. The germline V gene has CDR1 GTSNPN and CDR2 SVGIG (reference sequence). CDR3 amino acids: CAWKRDSIRTDTQYF. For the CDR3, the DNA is TGTGCCTGGAAGAGGGATTCGATTCGCACAGATACGCAGTATTTT. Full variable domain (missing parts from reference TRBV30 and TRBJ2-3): SQTIHQWPATLVQPVGSPLSLECTVEGTSNPNLYWYRQAAGRGLQLLFYSVGIGQISSEVPQNLSASRPQDRQFILSSKKLLLSDSGFYLCAWKRDSIRTDTQYFGPGTRLTVL.

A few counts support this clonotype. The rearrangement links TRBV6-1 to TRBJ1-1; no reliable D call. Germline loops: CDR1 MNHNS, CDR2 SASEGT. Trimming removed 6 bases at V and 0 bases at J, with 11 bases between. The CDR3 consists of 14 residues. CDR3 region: CASSREFMNTEAFF. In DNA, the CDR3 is TGTGCCAGCAGCCGTGAATTCATGAACACTGAAGCTTTCTTT.

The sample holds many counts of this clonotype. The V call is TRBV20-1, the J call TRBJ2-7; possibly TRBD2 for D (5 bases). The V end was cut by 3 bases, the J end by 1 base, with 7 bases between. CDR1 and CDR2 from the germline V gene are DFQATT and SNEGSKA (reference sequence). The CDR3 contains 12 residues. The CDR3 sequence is CSASRESYEQYF. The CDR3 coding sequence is TGCAGTGCTAGTAGGGAGTCCTACGAGCAGTACTTC.

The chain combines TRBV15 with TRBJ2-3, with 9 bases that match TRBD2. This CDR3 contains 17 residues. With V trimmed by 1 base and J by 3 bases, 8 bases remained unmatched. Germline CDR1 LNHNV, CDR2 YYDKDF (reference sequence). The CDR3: CATSRVLPTSGTDTQYF. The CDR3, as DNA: TGTGCCACCAGCAGAGTCCTGCCGACTAGCGGAACAGATACGCAGTATTTT.

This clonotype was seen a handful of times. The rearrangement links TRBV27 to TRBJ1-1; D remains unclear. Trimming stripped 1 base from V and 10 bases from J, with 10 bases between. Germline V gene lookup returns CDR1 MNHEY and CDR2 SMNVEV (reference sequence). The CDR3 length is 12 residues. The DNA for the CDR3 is TGTGCCAGCAGTTTATACGGGGAACCAGCTTTCTTT. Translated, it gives CASSLYGEPAFF.

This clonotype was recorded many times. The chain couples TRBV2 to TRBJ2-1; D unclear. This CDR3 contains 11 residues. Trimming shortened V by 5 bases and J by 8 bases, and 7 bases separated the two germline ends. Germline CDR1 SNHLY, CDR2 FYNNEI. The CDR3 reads CASSSEDEQFF. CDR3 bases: TGTGCCAGCAGTTCCGAGGATGAGCAGTTCTTC.

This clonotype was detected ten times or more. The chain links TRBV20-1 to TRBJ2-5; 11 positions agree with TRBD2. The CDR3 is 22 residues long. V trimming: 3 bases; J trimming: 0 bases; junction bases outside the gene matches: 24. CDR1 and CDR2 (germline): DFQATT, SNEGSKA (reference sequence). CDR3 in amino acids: CSASEWPLLAGGSLGYQETQYF. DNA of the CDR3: TGCAGTGCTAGTGAGTGGCCTCTCCTAGCGGGGGGTTCCCTAGGATACCAAGAGACCCAGTACTTC.

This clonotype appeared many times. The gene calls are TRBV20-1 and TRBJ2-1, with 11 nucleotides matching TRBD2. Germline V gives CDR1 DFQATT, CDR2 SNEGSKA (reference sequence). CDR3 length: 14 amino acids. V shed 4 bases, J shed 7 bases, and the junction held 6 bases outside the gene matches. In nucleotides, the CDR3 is TGCAGTGCTACGGGACTAGCGGAGGGGAATGAGCAGTTCTTC. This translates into CSATGLAEGNEQFF.

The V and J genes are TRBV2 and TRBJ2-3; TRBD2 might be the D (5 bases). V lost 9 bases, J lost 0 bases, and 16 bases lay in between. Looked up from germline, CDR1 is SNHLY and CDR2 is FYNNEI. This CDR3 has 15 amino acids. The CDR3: CASRRRASSTDTQYF. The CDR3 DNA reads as TGTGCCAGTCGGAGGCGGGCCTCAAGCACAGATACGCAGTATTTT.

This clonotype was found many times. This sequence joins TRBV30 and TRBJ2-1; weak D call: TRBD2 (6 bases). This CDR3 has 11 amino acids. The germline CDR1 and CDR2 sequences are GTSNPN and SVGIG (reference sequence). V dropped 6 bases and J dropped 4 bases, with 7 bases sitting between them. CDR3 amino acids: CACRGYNEQFF. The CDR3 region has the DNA TGTGCCTGTCGGGGGTACAATGAGCAGTTCTTC.

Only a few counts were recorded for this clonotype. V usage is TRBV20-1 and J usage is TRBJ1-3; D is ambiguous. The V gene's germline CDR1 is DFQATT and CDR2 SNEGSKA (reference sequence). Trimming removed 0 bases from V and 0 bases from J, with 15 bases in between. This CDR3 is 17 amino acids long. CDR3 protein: CSARDQVGGYSGNTIYF. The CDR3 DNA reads TGCAGTGCTAGAGATCAGGTCGGCGGGTACTCTGGAAACACCATATATTTT.

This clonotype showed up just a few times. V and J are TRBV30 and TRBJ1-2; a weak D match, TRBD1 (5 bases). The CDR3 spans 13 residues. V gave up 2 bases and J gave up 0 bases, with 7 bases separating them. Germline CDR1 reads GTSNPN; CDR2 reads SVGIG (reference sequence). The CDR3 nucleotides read TGTGCCTGGAGTAGGGACTCTAACTATGGCTACACCTTC. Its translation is CAWSRDSNYGYTF.

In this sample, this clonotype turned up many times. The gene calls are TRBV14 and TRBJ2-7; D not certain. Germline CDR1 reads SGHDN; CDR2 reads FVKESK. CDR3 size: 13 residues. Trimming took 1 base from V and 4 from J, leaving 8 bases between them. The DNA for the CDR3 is TGTGCCAGCAGCCAAGTTTCTAGGTACGAGCAGTACTTC. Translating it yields CASSQVSRYEQYF.

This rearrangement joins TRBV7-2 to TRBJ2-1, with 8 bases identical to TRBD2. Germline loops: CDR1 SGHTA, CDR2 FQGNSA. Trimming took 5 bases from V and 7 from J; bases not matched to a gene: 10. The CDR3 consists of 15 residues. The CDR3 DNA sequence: TGTGCCAGCAGCCCTAGGGGACTAGAGGGGAATGAGCAGTTCTTC. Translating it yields CASSPRGLEGNEQFF.

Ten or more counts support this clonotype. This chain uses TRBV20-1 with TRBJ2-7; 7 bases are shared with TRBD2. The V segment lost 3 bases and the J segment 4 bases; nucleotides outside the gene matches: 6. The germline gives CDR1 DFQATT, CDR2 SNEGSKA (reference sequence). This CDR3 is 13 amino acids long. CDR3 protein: CSARGGSLYEQYF. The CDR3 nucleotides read TGCAGTGCTAGGGGCGGGAGCCTATACGAGCAGTACTTC.

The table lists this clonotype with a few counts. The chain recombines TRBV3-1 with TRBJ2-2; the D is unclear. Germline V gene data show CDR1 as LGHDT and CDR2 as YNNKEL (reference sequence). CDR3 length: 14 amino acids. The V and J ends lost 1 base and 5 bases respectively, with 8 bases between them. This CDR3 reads CASSQGLTTGELFF. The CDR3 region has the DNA TGTGCCAGCAGCCAAGGACTCACGACCGGGGAGCTGTTTTTT.

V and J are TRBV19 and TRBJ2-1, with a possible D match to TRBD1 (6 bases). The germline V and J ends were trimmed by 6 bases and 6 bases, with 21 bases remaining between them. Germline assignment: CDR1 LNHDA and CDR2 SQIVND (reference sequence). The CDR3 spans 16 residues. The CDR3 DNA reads TGTGCCAGTAGCACAGGGTCTCCCGCTACTACCAATGAGCAGTTCTTC. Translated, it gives CASSTGSPATTNEQFF.

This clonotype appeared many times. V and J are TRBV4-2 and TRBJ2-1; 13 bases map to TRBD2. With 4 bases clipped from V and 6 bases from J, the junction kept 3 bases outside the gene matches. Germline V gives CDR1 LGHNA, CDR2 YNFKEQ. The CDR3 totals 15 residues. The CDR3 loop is CASSPRTSGGNEQFF. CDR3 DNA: TGTGCCAGCAGCCCCAGGACTAGCGGGGGCAATGAGCAGTTCTTC.

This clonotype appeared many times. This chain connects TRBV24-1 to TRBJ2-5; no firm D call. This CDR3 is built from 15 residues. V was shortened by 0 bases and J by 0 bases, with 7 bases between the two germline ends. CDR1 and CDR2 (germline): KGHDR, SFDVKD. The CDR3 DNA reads TGTGCCACCAGTGATTTGGCCGGAAACCAAGAGACCCAGTACTTC. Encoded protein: CATSDLAGNQETQYF.

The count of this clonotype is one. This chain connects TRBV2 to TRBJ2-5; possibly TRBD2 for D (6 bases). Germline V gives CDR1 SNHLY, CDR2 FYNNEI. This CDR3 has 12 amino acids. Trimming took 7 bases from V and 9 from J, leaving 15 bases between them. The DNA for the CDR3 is TGTGCCAGCACTGAGGCCCGGGACTCCCAGTACTTC. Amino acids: CASTEARDSQYF. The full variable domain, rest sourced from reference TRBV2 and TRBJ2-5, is EPEVTQTPSHQVTQMGQEVILRCVPISNHLYFYWYRQILGQKVEFLVSFYNNEISEKSEIFDDQFSVERPDGSNFTLKIRSTKLEDSAMYFCASTEARDSQYFGPGTRLLVL.

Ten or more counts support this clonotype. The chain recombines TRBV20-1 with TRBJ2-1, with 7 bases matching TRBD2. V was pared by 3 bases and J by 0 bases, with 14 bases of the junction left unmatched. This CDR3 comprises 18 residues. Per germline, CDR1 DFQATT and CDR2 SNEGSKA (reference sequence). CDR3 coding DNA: TGCAGTGCTAGGATCCCGCTAGCGGTTCCAAGCTCCTACAATGAGCAGTTCTTC. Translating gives CSARIPLAVPSSYNEQFF.

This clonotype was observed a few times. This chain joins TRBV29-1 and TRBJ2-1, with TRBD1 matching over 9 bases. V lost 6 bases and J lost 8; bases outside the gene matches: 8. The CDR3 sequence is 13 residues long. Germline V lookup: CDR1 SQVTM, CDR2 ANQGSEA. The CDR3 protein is CSVPTGGRHEQFF. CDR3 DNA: TGCAGCGTCCCGACAGGGGGGAGGCATGAGCAGTTCTTC.

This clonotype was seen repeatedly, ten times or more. The CDR3 sequence: CASSRTTGRSSYNEQFF. The DNA of the CDR3 is TGCGCCAGCAGCCGGACGACAGGGCGTAGCTCCTACAATGAGCAGTTCTTC. The chain employs TRBV5-1 and TRBJ2-1; TRBD1 matches at 7 bases. Looked up from germline, CDR1 is SGHRS and CDR2 is YFSETQ. The CDR3 loop spans 17 amino acids. The V gene end was trimmed by 4 bases and the J gene end by 0 bases; junction bases not matched to a gene: 10. The variable domain in full, with the rest retrieved from reference TRBV5-1 and TRBJ2-1, is KAGVTQTPRYLIKTRGQQVTLSCSPISGHRSVSWYQQTPGQGLQFLFEYFSETQRNKGNFPGRFSGRQFSNSRSEMNVSTLELGDSALYLCASSRTTGRSSYNEQFFGPGTRLTVL.

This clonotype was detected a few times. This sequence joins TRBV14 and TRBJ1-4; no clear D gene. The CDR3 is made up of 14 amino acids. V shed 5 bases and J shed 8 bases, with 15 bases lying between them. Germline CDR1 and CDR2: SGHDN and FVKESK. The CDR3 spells CASSSTGPSEKLFF. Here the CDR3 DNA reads TGTGCCAGCAGCTCGACCGGCCCTAGCGAAAAACTGTTTTTT.

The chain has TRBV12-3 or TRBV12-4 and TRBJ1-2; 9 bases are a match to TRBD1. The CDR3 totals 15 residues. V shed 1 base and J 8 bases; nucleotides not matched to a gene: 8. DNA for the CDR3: TGTGCCAGCAGTTTAGTGGGACAGGGAAATCACGGCTACACCTTC. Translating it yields CASSLVGQGNHGYTF.

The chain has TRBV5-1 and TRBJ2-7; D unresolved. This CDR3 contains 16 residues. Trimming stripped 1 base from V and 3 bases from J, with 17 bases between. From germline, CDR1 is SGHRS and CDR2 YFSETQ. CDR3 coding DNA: TGCGCCAGCAGCTTGACAGTGGGAAATGGGGACTACGAGCAGTACTTC. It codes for CASSLTVGNGDYEQYF. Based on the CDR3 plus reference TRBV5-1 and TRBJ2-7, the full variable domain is KAGVTQTPRYLIKTRGQQVTLSCSPISGHRSVSWYQQTPGQGLQFLFEYFSETQRNKGNFPGRFSGRQFSNSRSEMNVSTLELGDSALYLCASSLTVGNGDYEQYFGPGTRLTVT.

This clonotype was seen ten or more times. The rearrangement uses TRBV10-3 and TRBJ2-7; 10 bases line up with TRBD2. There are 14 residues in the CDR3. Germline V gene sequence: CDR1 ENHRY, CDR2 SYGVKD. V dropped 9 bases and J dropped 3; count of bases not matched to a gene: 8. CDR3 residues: CAIGASGRGYEQYF. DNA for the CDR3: TGTGCCATTGGAGCTAGCGGGAGAGGCTACGAGCAGTACTTC.